The 2 T cell receptor beta chains below all came from one sample that was sequenced in a study of cytomegalovirus exposure and HLA in healthy donors. The PCR contained 60 Vbeta and 13 Jbeta primers. The protocol was immunoSEQ multiplex PCR, while the TCRdb copy is restricted to in-frame clones and leaves out a portion. The data show some 200,000 clones, approximately 85% seen once. Sequencing was performed on PBMCs. The receptors come from a girl under 18 in good health and CMV-seropositive.

This rearrangement joins TRBV2 to TRBJ1-2; maybe TRBD1 (5 bases). The germline V gene has CDR1 SNHLY and CDR2 FYNNEI. V lost 7 bases to trimming and J lost 7 bases, with 13 bases between them. The CDR3 totals 12 residues. In DNA form, the CDR3 reads TGTGCCAGCATTTGGCAGGGCGGTGGCTACACCTTC. Protein product: CASIWQGGGYTF.

The chain has TRBV12-5 and TRBJ1-6; 8 bases line up with TRBD1. The CDR3 is 14 amino acids. V trimming: 5 bases; J trimming: 6 bases; junction bases outside the gene matches: 3. Germline CDR1 reads LGHNT; CDR2 reads FRNRAP. The DNA for the CDR3 is TGTGCTAGTGGTCAGGGGGCGTCTAATTCACCCCTCCACTTT. Translating it yields CASGQGASNSPLHF.